Presented here are 3 T cell receptor beta chains from one specimen sequenced in a study of T cell repertoires in cytomegalovirus infection. MiXCR was run by TCRdb on the reads, yielding one entry per CDR3 protein. The table has nearly 650,000 distinct CDR3 sequences, about 24% seen once. Sequencing was done on a sample of CD8+ T cells from PBMCs. The source is a human donor in good health (CMV status not recorded). Some clones in this sample may be carry-over from other donors' samples.

This clonotype has a count of ten or more. The J gene is TRBJ2-2, the V gene TRBV7-3, with D possibly TRBD1 on 5 matching bases. Germline V lookup: CDR1 SGHTA, CDR2 FQGTGA. Trimming shortened V by 5 bases and J by 3 bases, and 13 bases separated the two germline ends. CDR3 size: 15 residues. As DNA, the CDR3 is TGTGCCAGCAGCACGCAGGGTATGGACACCGGGGAGCTGTTTTTT. It is translated as CASSTQGMDTGELFF.

This clonotype came up many times. The chain combines TRBV6-5 with TRBJ2-6, with 7 bases fitting TRBD1. CDR3 length equals 15 residues. The junction had 1 base not matched to a gene; V was cut back by 2 bases and J by 3 bases. Germline CDR1 MNHEY, CDR2 SVGAGI. Here the CDR3 reads CASSYTGDGANVLTF. In DNA, the CDR3 is TGTGCCAGCAGTTACACAGGGGATGGGGCCAACGTCCTGACTTTC.

With regard to this clonotype: A much larger clone differs from this one at a single base, so this may be a read error. The chain has TRBV11-1 and TRBJ2-3; D unresolved. CDR3 length: 15 amino acids. Germline CDR1 SGHAT, CDR2 FQDESV (reference sequence). V lost 4 bases and J lost 2, with 13 bases in between. The CDR3 protein is CASSWADHDTDTQYF. CDR3 sequence (DNA): TGTGCCAGCAGCTGGGCCGACCATGACACAGATACGCAGTATTTT. The full variable domain, in which reference TRBV11-1 and TRBJ2-3 provide the parts outside the CDR3, is EAEVAQSPRYKITEKSQAVAFWCDPISGHATLYWYRQILGQGPELLVQFQDESVVDDSQLPKDRFSAERLKGVDSTLKIQPAELGDSAMYLCASSWADHDTDTQYFGPGTRLTVL.